Presented here are 6 T cell receptor beta chains from one specimen sequenced in a study of cytotoxic CD8 clonotypes in ibrutinib-treated CLL. TCRdb keeps only in-frame clones here, not all; method: immunoSEQ multiplex PCR. Among under 9,500 clones listed, more than 70% were seen once. Material: PBMCs, obtained before ibrutinib treatment. Receptors were obtained from a human donor with chronic lymphocytic leukemia.

V and J are TRBV19 and TRBJ1-1; D gene unclear. Trimming left V 3 bases short and J 7 bases short, with 9 bases between. Germline CDR1 is LNHDA and CDR2 is SQIVND (reference sequence). CDR3 length: 12 amino acids. The CDR3 reads CASSIRRGEAFF. The CDR3 DNA reads as TGTGCCAGTAGTATCCGACGGGGTGAAGCTTTCTTT.

The genes are TRBV5-5 and TRBJ2-2; 8 nucleotides match TRBD1. With V trimmed by 4 bases and J by 5 bases, 13 bases remained unmatched. CDR1 is SGHKS and CDR2 is YYEKEE in the germline V gene (reference sequence). This CDR3 is built from 17 residues. The CDR3 is CASSRSPTGAVTGELFF. The CDR3 bases are TGTGCCAGCAGCCGGTCCCCGACAGGGGCGGTAACCGGGGAGCTGTTTTTT.

The chain is built from TRBV7-6 and TRBJ2-1, with a weak D call TRBD2 (5 bases). The CDR3 runs to 16 residues. V was shortened by 5 bases and J by 0 bases, with 14 bases between the two germline ends. The germline CDR1 and CDR2 sequences are SGHVS and FNYEAQ. CDR3 sequence (DNA): TGTGCCAGCAGCACCTTAGCGAGCAGCTCCTACAATGAGCAGTTCTTC. It yields the protein CASSTLASSSYNEQFF.

The chain couples TRBV28 to TRBJ1-4; D gene unclear. The V gene's germline CDR1 is MDHEN and CDR2 SYDVKM. This CDR3 comprises 10 residues. Trimming took off 5 bases at V and 8 bases at J, with 3 bases between the two ends. CDR3 DNA: TGTGCCAGCAGTGGGGAAAAACTGTTTTTT. Its translation: CASSGEKLFF.

The chain employs TRBV11-3 and TRBJ1-1; perhaps TRBD1 as D (5 bases). This CDR3 spans 13 amino acids. Germline-derived CDR1 and CDR2 are SGHNT and YENEEA. The V end was cut by 5 bases, the J end by 4 bases, with 11 bases between. In DNA, the CDR3 is TGTGCCAGCAGCCTCGTCGGGGGCACTGAAGCTTTCTTT. Protein product: CASSLVGGTEAFF.

This chain connects TRBV19 to TRBJ1-1, with 9 positions matching TRBD1. Germline CDR1 and CDR2: LNHDA and SQIVND (reference sequence). The V segment lost 3 bases and the J segment 4 bases; nucleotides outside the gene matches: 3. The CDR3 runs 14 residues. Written as DNA, the CDR3 is TGTGCCAGTAGTATTCACAGGGGGCGCACTGAAGCTTTCTTT. Its translation is CASSIHRGRTEAFF.